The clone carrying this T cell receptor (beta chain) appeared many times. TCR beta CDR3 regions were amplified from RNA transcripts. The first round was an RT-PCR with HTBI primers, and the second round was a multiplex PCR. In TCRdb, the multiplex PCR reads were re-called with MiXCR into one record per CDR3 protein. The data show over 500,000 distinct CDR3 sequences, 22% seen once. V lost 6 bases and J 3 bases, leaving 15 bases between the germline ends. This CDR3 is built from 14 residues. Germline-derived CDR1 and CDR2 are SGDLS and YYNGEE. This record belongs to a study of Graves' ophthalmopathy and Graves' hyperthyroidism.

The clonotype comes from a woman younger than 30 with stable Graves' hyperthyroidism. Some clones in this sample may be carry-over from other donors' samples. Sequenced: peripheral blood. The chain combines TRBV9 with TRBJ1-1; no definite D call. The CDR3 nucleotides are TGTGCCAGCACCTCGGACGGGCCGTACACTGAAGCTTTCTTT. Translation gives CASTSDGPYTEAFF.